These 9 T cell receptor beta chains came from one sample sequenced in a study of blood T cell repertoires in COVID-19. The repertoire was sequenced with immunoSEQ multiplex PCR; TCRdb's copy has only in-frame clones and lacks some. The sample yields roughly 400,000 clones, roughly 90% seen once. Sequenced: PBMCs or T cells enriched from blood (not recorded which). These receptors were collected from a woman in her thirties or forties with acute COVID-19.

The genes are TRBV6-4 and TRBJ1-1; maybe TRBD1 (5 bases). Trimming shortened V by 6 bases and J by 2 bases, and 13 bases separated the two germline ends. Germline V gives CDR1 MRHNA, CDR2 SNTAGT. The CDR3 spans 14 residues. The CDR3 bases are TGTGCCAGCAGGATTTCACAGGCCAACACTGAAGCTTTCTTT. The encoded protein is CASRISQANTEAFF.

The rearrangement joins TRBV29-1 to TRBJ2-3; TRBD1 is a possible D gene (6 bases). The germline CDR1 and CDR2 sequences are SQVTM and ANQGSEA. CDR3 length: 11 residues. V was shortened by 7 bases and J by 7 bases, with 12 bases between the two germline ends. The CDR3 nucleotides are TGCAGCGCTCGCCAGGGGAATACGCAGTATTTT. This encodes CSARQGNTQYF.

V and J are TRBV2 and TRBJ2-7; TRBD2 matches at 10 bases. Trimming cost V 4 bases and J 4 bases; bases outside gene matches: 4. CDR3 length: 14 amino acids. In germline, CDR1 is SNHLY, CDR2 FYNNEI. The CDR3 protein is CASSGSGGLYEQYF. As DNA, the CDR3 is TGTGCCAGCAGTGGTAGCGGGGGGCTGTACGAGCAGTACTTC.

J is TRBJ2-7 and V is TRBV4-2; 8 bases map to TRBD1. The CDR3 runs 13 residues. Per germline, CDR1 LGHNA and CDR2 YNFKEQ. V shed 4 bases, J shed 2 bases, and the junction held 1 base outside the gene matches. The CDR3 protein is CASSRQGPYEQYF. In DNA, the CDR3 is TGTGCCAGCAGCCGACAGGGGCCCTACGAGCAGTACTTC.

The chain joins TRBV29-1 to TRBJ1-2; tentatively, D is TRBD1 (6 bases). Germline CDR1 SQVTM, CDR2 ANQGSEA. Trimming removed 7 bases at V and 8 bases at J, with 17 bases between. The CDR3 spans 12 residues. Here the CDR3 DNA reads TGCAGCGGCTGGACAGCGGGGGACGGCTACACCTTC. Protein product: CSGWTAGDGYTF.

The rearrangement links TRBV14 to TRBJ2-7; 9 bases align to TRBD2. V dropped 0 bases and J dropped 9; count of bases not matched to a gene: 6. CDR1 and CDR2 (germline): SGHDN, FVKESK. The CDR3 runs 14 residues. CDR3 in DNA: TGTGCCAGCAGCCAAGACAGGGCGGGAGGGGTGCAGTACTTC. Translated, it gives CASSQDRAGGVQYF.

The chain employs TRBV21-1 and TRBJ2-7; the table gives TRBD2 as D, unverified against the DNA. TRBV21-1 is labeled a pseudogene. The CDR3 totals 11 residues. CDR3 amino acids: CASSSLYEQYF. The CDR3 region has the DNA TGTGCCAGCAGCTCCCTCTACGAGCAGTACTTC.

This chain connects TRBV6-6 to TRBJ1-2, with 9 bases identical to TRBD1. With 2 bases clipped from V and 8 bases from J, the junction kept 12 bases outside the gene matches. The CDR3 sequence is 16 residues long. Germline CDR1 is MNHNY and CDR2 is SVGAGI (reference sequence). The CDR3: CASSYPQTGGIGGYTF. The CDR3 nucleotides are TGTGCCAGCAGTTACCCCCAGACAGGGGGAATAGGAGGCTACACCTTC.

The CDR3 nucleotides read TGTGCCTGGAGCGCTCAGACGGCGGTTGGTGGCTACACCTTC. Its translation is CAWSAQTAVGGYTF. This chain joins TRBV30 and TRBJ1-2, with D uncertain. Germline loops: CDR1 GTSNPN, CDR2 SVGIG (reference sequence). V was pared by 3 bases and J by 7 bases, with 18 bases between. The CDR3 totals 14 residues.